This is a list of T cell receptor beta chains from one sample in a study of shared clonotypes between healthy human individuals. The data were produced by immunoSEQ multiplex PCR, yet TCRdb's version contains in-frame clones alone and is incomplete. The sample has some 530,000 clones, over 70% seen once. The source material was PBMCs. These receptor sequences come from a woman aged 40-49 years in good health. Some clones in this sample may be carry-over from other donors' samples. The CDR3 runs from the conserved cysteine through the conserved F or W. A D gene is named only where the DNA matches it firmly. Clone size, where shown, is once, few, many, or a class for clones that have expanded.

TRBD1,-,TRBV5-6,TRBJ2-7,CASSLRGLGVYEQYF,TGTGCCAGCAGCCTCAGGGGGCTGGGTGTCTACGAGCAGTACTTC
TRBD1,-,TRBV6-5,TRBJ2-2,CASSPGTGTGELFF,TGTGCCAGCAGCCCGGGGACAGGGACCGGGGAGCTGTTTTTT
-,once,TRBV30,TRBJ1-5,CAWSGTMANKHQHF,TGTGCCTGGAGCGGCACGATGGCGAATAAGCACCAGCATTTT
-,once,TRBV7-2,TRBJ2-3,CASSVGGLTDTQYF,TGTGCCAGCAGCGTGGGCGGACTAACAGATACGCAGTATTTT
-,-,TRBV18,TRBJ2-1,CASSPTGLVTYNEQFF,TGTGCCAGCTCTCCTACAGGGTTGGTGACCTACAATGAGCAGTTCTTC
-,-,TRBV4-2,TRBJ2-1,CASSMDGGSSYNEQFF,TGTGCCAGCAGTATGGATGGGGGTAGCTCCTACAATGAGCAGTTCTTC
TRBD1,-,TRBV18,TRBJ2-3,CASSPAGGAGDTQYF,TGTGCCAGCTCACCCGCAGGGGGCGCCGGGGATACGCAGTATTTT
-,-,TRBV5-4,TRBJ2-2,CASSLAPNTGELFF,TGTGCCAGCAGCTTGGCCCCGAACACCGGGGAGCTGTTTTTT
-,-,TRBV5-4,TRBJ2-7,CASSLLLGSYEQYF,TGTGCCAGCAGCTTGTTGTTAGGGTCCTACGAGCAGTACTTC
TRBD1,-,TRBV6-1,TRBJ1-5,CASWGGDRFNQPQHF,TGTGCCAGCTGGGGGGGGGACAGGTTCAATCAGCCCCAGCATTTT
TRBD2,-,TRBV5-4,TRBJ2-1,CASSLASGIPISYNEQFF,TGTGCCAGCAGCTTAGCTAGCGGGATCCCAATCTCCTACAATGAGCAGTTCTTC
TRBD2,once,TRBV11-3,TRBJ2-1,CASSSRLAGYNEQFF,TGTGCCAGCAGCAGCCGACTAGCGGGATACAATGAGCAGTTCTTC
TRBD1,-,TRBV5-6,TRBJ1-2,CASSLEGRGLLTNYGYTF,TGTGCCAGCAGCTTGGAGGGCAGGGGGCTCCTAACTAACTATGGCTACACCTTC
-,-,TRBV5-6,TRBJ2-5,CASSSAQPPRGAQYF,TGTGCCAGCAGCTCGGCCCAACCCCCGAGGGGAGCCCAGTACTTC
-,-,TRBV7-9,TRBJ1-4,CASSLVLGGEKLFF,TGTGCCAGCAGCTTAGTTCTGGGCGGTGAAAAACTGTTTTTT
TRBD1,-,TRBV18,TRBJ1-5,CASSPSGQGGTQPQHF,TGTGCCAGCTCACCATCGGGACAGGGGGGGACTCAGCCCCAGCATTTT
-,-,TRBV9,TRBJ2-5,CASSPHTEETQYF,TGTGCCAGCAGCCCCCACACGGAAGAGACCCAGTACTTC
TRBD2,-,TRBV9,TRBJ2-5,CASSAGTSGSSETQYF,TGTGCCAGCAGCGCCGGGACTAGCGGGAGCTCGGAGACCCAGTACTTC
-,-,TRBV4-1,TRBJ2-5,CASSLTVGGALGETQYF,TGCGCCAGCAGCCTCACCGTTGGGGGGGCGTTGGGGGAGACCCAGTACTTC
-,-,TRBV4-2,TRBJ2-1,CASSSRSPGGNEQFF,TGTGCCAGCAGCAGTCGTAGCCCCGGAGGCAATGAGCAGTTCTTC
-,-,TRBV5-1,TRBJ2-7,CASGLSGEQYF,TGCGCCAGCGGGCTATCCGGAGAGCAGTACTTC
-,-,TRBV4-2,TRBJ2-5,CASSQDKGRDWETQYF,TGTGCCAGCAGCCAAGATAAGGGGCGCGATTGGGAGACCCAGTACTTC
-,few,TRBV18,TRBJ1-5,CASSPYRDQPQHF,TGTGCCAGCTCACCTTACAGGGACCAGCCCCAGCATTTT
-,once,TRBV7-3,TRBJ2-5,CASSPGDVGEETQYF,TGTGCCAGCAGCCCCGGCGACGTGGGAGAAGAGACCCAGTACTTC
-,-,TRBV4-3,TRBJ2-1,CASSQDSPIPYNEQFF,TGCGCCAGCAGCCAAGATAGCCCTATTCCTTACAATGAGCAGTTCTTC
-,-,TRBV9,TRBJ1-4,CASSASSAANEKLFF,TGTGCCAGCAGCGCCTCGTCGGCGGCTAATGAAAAACTGTTTTTT
TRBD1,-,TRBV19,TRBJ1-5,CASRTGLYQPQHF,TGTGCCAGTCGGACAGGCCTTTATCAGCCCCAGCATTTT
-,-,TRBV6-6,TRBJ1-1,CASSYQTEGTFF,TGTGCCAGCAGTTACCAGACAGAGGGGACTTTCTTT
-,-,TRBV5-4,TRBJ2-5,CASTSGEETQYF,TGTGCCAGCACCTCGGGGGAAGAGACCCAGTACTTC
-,-,TRBV7-8,TRBJ1-2,CASSYDRFYGYTF,TGTGCCAGCAGCTATGACAGGTTCTATGGCTACACCTTC
TRBD2,once,TRBV11-2,TRBJ2-3,CASSRGRETYTDTQYF,TGTGCCAGCAGCCGAGGGAGGGAGACCTACACAGATACGCAGTATTTT
-,-,TRBV9,TRBJ2-2,CASSFLAGELFF,TGTGCCAGCAGCTTCCTAGCCGGGGAGCTGTTTTTT
-,-,TRBV25-1,TRBJ2-5,CASSDLGRGREETQYF,TGTGCCAGCAGTGACTTGGGACGAGGGCGGGAAGAGACCCAGTACTTC
TRBD2,-,TRBV30,TRBJ2-1,CASLAGGPSRGDKRNEQFF,TGTGCCTCACTAGCGGGAGGGCCTTCCCGGGGTGACAAGAGGAATGAGCAGTTCTTC
-,-,TRBV28,TRBJ1-2,CASRTDGVRGGYTF,TGTGCCAGCAGAACCGACGGAGTTAGGGGAGGCTACACCTTC
-,-,TRBV29-1,TRBJ2-5,CSVGGGETQYF,TGCAGCGTTGGAGGGGGTGAGACCCAGTACTTC
-,-,TRBV5-8,TRBJ2-3,CASRLTRQYF,TGTGCCAGCAGATTGACTAGGCAGTATTTT
-,-,TRBV28,TRBJ2-7,CASSLWGGEQYF,TGTGCCAGCAGTTTATGGGGGGGCGAGCAGTACTTC
-,-,TRBV7-9,TRBJ2-7,CASSIDSVYEQYF,TGTGCCAGCAGCATCGACAGCGTCTACGAGCAGTACTTC
-,-,TRBV11-3,TRBJ1-1,CASSLTGAEAFF,TGTGCCAGCAGCTTAACGGGAGCTGAAGCTTTCTTT
-,-,TRBV18,TRBJ1-4,CASSPDRSATNEKLFF,TGTGCCAGCTCACCTGACAGGAGTGCAACTAATGAAAAACTGTTTTTT
TRBD1,-,TRBV29-1,TRBJ1-5,CSVGGTGECSNQPQHF,TGCAGCGTTGGGGGGACAGGGGAATGTAGCAATCAGCCCCAGCATTTT
TRBD2,-,TRBV27,TRBJ2-1,CASSPLRGGLRNEQFF,TGTGCCAGCAGTCCGCTGCGGGGAGGGCTGAGAAATGAGCAGTTCTTC
-,-,TRBV30,TRBJ1-4,CAWTTGPKGKLFF,TGTGCCTGGACCACCGGACCCAAAGGAAAACTGTTTTTT
TRBD2,-,TRBV5-4,TRBJ2-1,CASSLVLAGGEQFF,TGTGCCAGCAGCTTAGTACTAGCGGGAGGTGAGCAGTTCTTC
TRBD1,-,TRBV4-2,TRBJ1-1,CASSQGQGDYTEAFF,TGTGCCAGCAGCCAGGGACAGGGGGATTACACTGAAGCTTTCTTT
-,-,TRBV4-2,TRBJ2-2,CASSQTSEPNTGELFF,TGTGCCAGCAGCCAAACCTCTGAACCAAACACCGGGGAGCTGTTTTTT
-,few,TRBV7-9,TRBJ1-2,CASSLDIRAGGYTF,TGTGCCAGCAGCTTAGATATCAGGGCGGGAGGCTACACCTTC
TRBD2,once,TRBV5-8,TRBJ2-2,CASSPNPGRGTGELFF,TGTGCCAGCAGCCCTAACCCCGGGAGGGGCACCGGGGAGCTGTTTTTT
-,-,TRBV15,TRBJ2-1,CATSRDGGREGNEQFF,TGTGCCACCAGCAGAGATGGGGGCCGTGAGGGGAATGAGCAGTTCTTC
-,-,TRBV5-1,TRBJ2-2,CASSLSPVGNTGELFF,TGCGCCAGCAGCTTGTCGCCCGTTGGGAACACCGGGGAGCTGTTTTTT
-,-,TRBV5-4,TRBJ2-2,CASSLQGRSTGELSF,TGTGCAAGCAGCTTGCAGGGGAGGAGCACAGGGGAGCTGTCTTTT
TRBD1,-,TRBV19,TRBJ1-5,CASSLPGQGAWSNQPQHF,TGTGCCAGTAGTCTCCCGGGACAGGGGGCATGGAGCAATCAGCCCCAGCATTTT